One T cell receptor beta chain is described in this entry. No antigen is known for it. Constant-segment primers and 5'RACE yielded cDNA libraries for TCR alpha and TCR beta, each carrying sample barcodes and UMIs. TCRdb called the 5' RACE reads again in MiXCR, with one record for every CDR3 protein. The sample carries roughly 250,000 distinct CDR3 sequences, around 17% recorded once. V trimming: 3 bases; J trimming: 4 bases; junction bases outside the gene matches: 11. This CDR3 has 16 amino acids. From germline, CDR1 is MNHEY and CDR2 SMNVEV (reference sequence). The record originates from a study of T-cell memory formation after mild COVID-19. Study-wide background: TCR clusters showed largely donor specificity.

Study-level points and caveats: CD4+ contracting clones were found mainly in CM and EM, and CD8+ ones in EMRA.

Sequencing used PBMCs or a T cell subset sorted from them (not recorded which). The sequence derives from a young man who had mild COVID-19 (a few samples of this study predate the infection). Cell type and time point are not known. V and J are TRBV27 and TRBJ1-1; 7 nucleotides match TRBD1. The CDR3 protein is CASSFTYRGAGTEAFF. CDR3 bases: TGTGCCAGCAGTTTTACCTACAGGGGAGCGGGCACTGAAGCTTTCTTT.